Following are 15 T cell receptor beta chains from one sample sequenced in a study of cytomegalovirus exposure and HLA in healthy donors. PCR employed 60 Vbeta and 13 Jbeta primers. Repertoires were generated with immunoSEQ multiplex PCR, while TCRdb's copy carries only in-frame clones and drops some. Its table lists some 96,000 clones. The sample consisted of PBMCs. All receptors come from a woman aged 25 to 45 in good health and CMV-seronegative.

The rearrangement uses TRBV27 and TRBJ1-2; 11 nucleotides agree with TRBD1. CDR3 size: 15 residues. Germline CDR1 reads MNHEY; CDR2 reads SMNVEV (reference sequence). J lost 6 bases, V lost 3 bases, and 6 bases had no gene match. The CDR3 bases are TGTGCCAGCAGTTTTGGACAGGGGGCTTCTCATGGCTACACCTTC. This encodes CASSFGQGASHGYTF.

The chain uses TRBV7-9 and TRBJ2-2; tentatively, D is TRBD2 (6 bases). V was clipped by 3 bases and J by 5 bases, with 7 bases between them. Germline V CDR1 and CDR2: SEHNR, FQNEAQ (reference sequence). This CDR3 comprises 13 residues. CDR3 in DNA: TGTGCCAGCAGCTTTGGGGGGACCGGGGAGCTGTTTTTT. Its protein is CASSFGGTGELFF.

J is TRBJ1-1 and V is TRBV4-2, with 8 bases identical to TRBD1. This CDR3 contains 18 residues. The V segment lost 0 bases and the J segment 0 bases; nucleotides outside the gene matches: 9. From germline, CDR1 is LGHNA and CDR2 YNFKEQ. Here the CDR3 reads CASSQETTGGFMNTEAFF. CDR3 coding DNA: TGTGCCAGCAGCCAAGAAACCACAGGGGGGTTCATGAACACTGAAGCTTTCTTT.

The gene calls are TRBV7-9 and TRBJ2-7; 7 nucleotides line up with TRBD1. V lost 0 bases to trimming and J lost 3 bases; unmatched junction nucleotides: 2. The germline CDR1 and CDR2 sequences are SEHNR and FQNEAQ (reference sequence). This CDR3 has 14 amino acids. This CDR3 is CASSLAGQSYEQYF. As DNA, the CDR3 is TGTGCCAGCAGCTTAGCGGGACAGAGCTACGAGCAGTACTTC.

The chain combines TRBV4-1 with TRBJ2-5, with a tentative D call TRBD1 (6 bases). The J call may be in error: the DNA end matches TRBJ2-7 better. This CDR3 spans 16 amino acids. The germline V gene encodes CDR1 MGHRA and CDR2 YSYEKL. CDR3 residues: CASSLETGPQTYEQYF. The CDR3 bases are TGCGCCAGCAGCCTCGAGACAGGCCCTCAAACCTACGAGCAGTACTTC.

The chain uses TRBV10-2 and TRBJ2-3; TRBD2 matches at 8 bases. The CDR3 covers 19 residues. Per germline, CDR1 WSHSY and CDR2 SAAADI. Losses at the gene ends were 0 bases for V and 2 bases for J; bases not matched to a gene: 13. This CDR3 reads CASSESPGTRIGHTDTQYF. The CDR3 DNA reads TGCGCCAGCAGTGAGTCACCCGGGACTAGAATTGGACACACAGATACGCAGTATTTT.

The chain has TRBV15 and TRBJ1-5; D call uncertain. Deletions cut 5 bases from V and 2 bases from J, with 22 bases between. The length of the CDR3 is 18 residues. Looked up from germline, CDR1 is LNHNV and CDR2 is YYDKDF (reference sequence). The CDR3 region has the DNA TGTGCCACCAGCGGAGGACGGCGACTCTTTAAGGGCAATCAGCCCCAGCATTTT. Translation gives CATSGGRRLFKGNQPQHF.

The chain links TRBV9 to TRBJ2-5, with 10 bases matching TRBD1. Germline-derived CDR1 and CDR2 are SGDLS and YYNGEE. There are 15 residues in the CDR3. The ends lost 0 bases at V and 3 bases at J; junction bases unmatched: 2. The CDR3: CASSVGGQGEETQYF. DNA for the CDR3: TGTGCCAGCAGCGTAGGTGGACAGGGGGAAGAGACCCAGTACTTC.

The gene calls are TRBV4-1 and TRBJ2-7; TRBD1 might be the D (6 bases). The germline gives CDR1 MGHRA, CDR2 YSYEKL. This CDR3 spans 14 amino acids. The V and J ends lost 4 bases and 4 bases respectively, with 14 bases between them. DNA of the CDR3: TGCGCCAGCAGCCGCCGGGACACAACTTACGAGCAGTACTTC. This gives the protein CASSRRDTTYEQYF.

The V and J genes are TRBV4-2 and TRBJ1-3, with 9 positions matching TRBD1. This CDR3 contains 16 residues. Germline-derived CDR1 and CDR2 are LGHNA and YNFKEQ. J lost 0 bases, V lost 1 base, and 1 base had no gene match. The CDR3 reads CASSQGDRDSGNTIYF. CDR3 sequence (DNA): TGTGCCAGCAGCCAAGGGGACAGGGACTCTGGAAACACCATATATTTT.

The chain uses TRBV29-1 and TRBJ2-7; weak D call: TRBD2 (6 bases). The CDR3 is 13 amino acids. Per the germline V gene, CDR1 is SQVTM and CDR2 is ANQGSEA. V was shortened by 7 bases and J by 2 bases, with 15 bases between the two germline ends. The CDR3 nucleotides are TGCAGCGCTCGACTAGTAGGGGCCTACGAGCAGTACTTC. It is translated as CSARLVGAYEQYF.

The rearrangement uses TRBV5-1 and TRBJ2-3; 12 nucleotides align to TRBD2. The J segment lost 1 base and the V segment lost 5 bases, leaving 8 bases of the junction unmatched. Germline CDR1 is SGHRS and CDR2 is YFSETQ. This CDR3 is built from 17 residues. Written as DNA, the CDR3 is TGCGCCAGCAGGTCTAGCGGGGGGGCCCGGGGCACAGATACGCAGTATTTT. Protein sequence: CASRSSGGARGTDTQYF.

V and J are TRBV5-1 and TRBJ1-4; 7 bases match TRBD1. CDR1 and CDR2 (germline): SGHRS, YFSETQ. Trimming cost V 3 bases and J 8 bases; bases outside gene matches: 16. This CDR3 has 17 residues. Here the CDR3 reads CASSSGVNRGSGEKLFF. CDR3 in DNA: TGCGCCAGCAGCTCGGGGGTGAACAGGGGTTCAGGGGAAAAACTGTTTTTT. Using reference TRBV5-1 and TRBJ1-4 for the parts outside the CDR3, the full variable domain is KAGVTQTPRYLIKTRGQQVTLSCSPISGHRSVSWYQQTPGQGLQFLFEYFSETQRNKGNFPGRFSGRQFSNSRSEMNVSTLELGDSALYLCASSSGVNRGSGEKLFFGSGTQLSVL.

The chain links TRBV4-1 to TRBJ2-5, with 9 nucleotides matching TRBD2. This CDR3 comprises 18 residues. Trimming cost V 0 bases and J 5 bases; bases outside gene matches: 13. Germline V gives CDR1 MGHRA, CDR2 YSYEKL. The CDR3 nucleotides read TGCGCCAGCAGCCAAGACCCAGCCAGGCGGGGGGGCCCCGAGACCCAGTACTTC. It codes for CASSQDPARRGGPETQYF.

This rearrangement joins TRBV19 to TRBJ1-1; D is perhaps TRBD1 (5 bases). V was cut by 7 bases and J by 5 bases, with 14 bases left in between. Germline loops: CDR1 LNHDA, CDR2 SQIVND (reference sequence). There are 13 residues in the CDR3. The CDR3 DNA reads as TGTGCCAGTAATACGGGGGAGGGAACTGAAGCTTTCTTT. Translated: CASNTGEGTEAFF.